One sample yielded the 23 T cell receptor beta chains listed below, sequenced in a study of human T cells and chemical hapten exposure. TCRdb re-called the RACE reads through MiXCR, storing one row per CDR3 protein. Here the sample spans 150,000 to 200,000 distinct CDR3 sequences, 25% to 35% being singletons. Time point indicated: pre-sensitization, week 0. As for treatment: therapeutic diphenylcyclopropenone sensitization with weekly scalp DPC. Source: whole blood, taken in connection with sensitization to the hapten diphenylcyclopropenone (DPC). The receptors were sampled from a woman aged 30 to 39 with alopecia areata. Some clones in this sample may be carry-over from other donors' samples.

This clonotype occurred many times. V usage is TRBV5-1 and J usage is TRBJ1-1; a weak D match, TRBD1 (5 bases). The CDR3 is 15 residues long. Germline values: CDR1 SGHRS, CDR2 YFSETQ. V was shortened by 4 bases and J by 1 base, with 14 bases between the two germline ends. For the CDR3, the DNA is TGCGCCAGCAGCCTCCAGGGTCAGGAGAACACTGAAGCTTTCTTT. Its protein product is CASSLQGQENTEAFF.

The chain employs TRBV20-1 and TRBJ1-6; possibly TRBD1 for D (5 bases). Germline CDR1 and CDR2: DFQATT and SNEGSKA (reference sequence). The germline V and J ends were trimmed by 5 bases and 6 bases, with 11 bases remaining between them. The CDR3 extends over 13 amino acids. The CDR3 DNA reads as TGCAGTGCTGGGGCGGGGGTTAATTCACCCCTCCACTTT. Protein sequence: CSAGAGVNSPLHF.

The gene calls are TRBV29-1 and TRBJ2-5, with D possibly being TRBD1 or TRBD2 (5 bases each). This CDR3 is built from 12 residues. Trimming took 5 bases from V and 4 from J, leaving 11 bases between them. Germline CDR1 is SQVTM and CDR2 is ANQGSEA. The CDR3 loop reads CSVHGTIETQYF. In DNA, the CDR3 is TGCAGCGTTCATGGGACGATAGAGACCCAGTACTTC. The full variable domain, completed using reference TRBV29-1 and TRBJ2-5, is SAVISQKPSRDICQRGTSLTIQCQVDSQVTMMFWYRQQPGQSLTLIATANQGSEATYESGFVIDKFPISRPNLTFSTLTVSNMSPEDSSIYLCSVHGTIETQYFGPGTRLLVL.

This clonotype came up a few times. V usage is TRBV6-5 and J usage is TRBJ1-1; TRBD1 might be the D (5 bases). Trimming took 6 bases from V and 3 from J, leaving 17 bases between them. The germline V gene has CDR1 MNHEY and CDR2 SVGAGI. The CDR3 is 15 amino acids. In DNA form, the CDR3 reads TGTGCCAGCAGACACGTTGGGGGGGACCACACTGAAGCTTTCTTT. Its protein is CASRHVGGDHTEAFF.

A few counts support this clonotype. This chain uses TRBV20-1 with TRBJ2-5, with 10 bases identical to TRBD1. The CDR3 is 15 amino acids. Germline assignment: CDR1 DFQATT and CDR2 SNEGSKA (reference sequence). V was pared by 2 bases and J by 4 bases, with 7 bases of the junction left unmatched. Here the CDR3 DNA reads TGCAGTGCTAGAAACCCGGGACAGGGGCTAGAGACCCAGTACTTC. Its translation: CSARNPGQGLETQYF.

The chain uses TRBV30 and TRBJ1-1, with unresolved D. V lost 0 bases to trimming and J lost 0 bases, with 2 bases between them. The V gene's germline CDR1 is GTSNPN and CDR2 SVGIG (reference sequence). This CDR3 has 12 residues. CDR3 loop: CAWSVVNTEAFF. As DNA, the CDR3 is TGTGCCTGGAGTGTAGTGAACACTGAAGCTTTCTTT.

This clonotype was observed a handful of times. J is TRBJ1-2 and V is TRBV4-2, with D uncertain. This CDR3 comprises 16 residues. Trimming removed 0 bases from V and 3 bases from J, with 14 bases in between. Per germline, CDR1 LGHNA and CDR2 YNFKEQ. The CDR3 DNA sequence: TGTGCCAGCAGCCAAGATTTAGGGTTTTCTGACTATGGCTACACCTTC. Residues: CASSQDLGFSDYGYTF.

This clonotype showed up just a few times. The chain recombines TRBV4-1 with TRBJ1-6; no clear D gene. The CDR3 totals 13 residues. V dropped 2 bases and J dropped 11 bases, with 10 bases sitting between them. Germline V lookup: CDR1 MGHRA, CDR2 YSYEKL. CDR3: CASSQTPVTPLHF. DNA for the CDR3: TGCGCCAGCAGCCAAACCCCGGTGACACCCCTCCACTTT.

The V and J genes are TRBV28 and TRBJ2-2; D call uncertain. The CDR3 totals 11 residues. Germline loops: CDR1 MDHEN, CDR2 SYDVKM. Between the trimmed V and J ends, which lost 9 bases and 4 bases, there was a span of 6 bases. CDR3 DNA sequence: TGTGCCAGTGCCGTCACCGGGGAGCTGTTTTTT. It encodes CASAVTGELFF.

This clonotype was observed a handful of times. The chain is built from TRBV27 and TRBJ1-5; D remains ambiguous. Germline V gene lookup returns CDR1 MNHEY and CDR2 SMNVEV (reference sequence). The CDR3 is 14 amino acids. V shed 7 bases and J shed 1 base, with 11 bases lying between them. Here the CDR3 DNA reads TGTGCCAGCACCACGAGGGCGAGCAATCAGCCCCAGCATTTT. Amino acids: CASTTRASNQPQHF.

This clonotype was seen a handful of times. The J gene is TRBJ2-7, the V gene TRBV18; possible D gene TRBD1, 6 bases. The CDR3 contains 13 residues. Trimming shortened V by 4 bases and J by 1 base, and 8 bases separated the two germline ends. Germline loops: CDR1 KGHSH, CDR2 LQKENI. CDR3 DNA: TGTGCCAGCTCACAGGGGGAATCCTACGAGCAGTACTTC. Its translation: CASSQGESYEQYF.

Only a few counts were recorded for this clonotype. The V call is TRBV28, the J call TRBJ1-2; unclear D gene. V was shortened by 5 bases and J by 8 bases, with 24 bases between the two germline ends. The germline CDR1 and CDR2 sequences are MDHEN and SYDVKM. The CDR3 is 16 residues long. In DNA, the CDR3 is TGTGCCAGCAGTCCCGGGGTCTCACGAAACCCCGGCGGCTACACCTTC. It specifies CASSPGVSRNPGGYTF.

This chain connects TRBV12-3 or TRBV12-4 to TRBJ1-3; TRBD1 matches 7 bases. Trimming removed 6 bases from V and 0 bases from J; junction bases left unmatched: 2. The CDR3 is made up of 14 amino acids. The CDR3 region is CASRTGSSGNTIYF. The CDR3 bases are TGTGCCAGCAGGACAGGGAGCTCTGGAAACACCATATATTTT.

In this sample, this clonotype turned up a few times. The chain uses TRBV28 and TRBJ1-6; a weak D match, TRBD1 (6 bases). The CDR3 spans 16 residues. V shed 2 bases and J shed 8 bases, with 16 bases lying between them. Germline V lookup: CDR1 MDHEN, CDR2 SYDVKM. CDR3 residues: CASSLTHRVMDSPLHF. CDR3 DNA: TGTGCCAGCAGTTTAACGCACAGGGTAATGGATTCACCCCTCCACTTT.

The CDR3 protein is CSVGPGQQETQYF. CDR3 coding DNA: TGCAGCGTGGGCCCGGGACAGCAAGAGACCCAGTACTTC. The rearrangement uses TRBV29-1 and TRBJ2-5; 7 bases match TRBD1. The CDR3 has 13 residues. Germline loops: CDR1 SQVTM, CDR2 ANQGSEA. The ends lost 6 bases at V and 2 bases at J; junction bases unmatched: 6.

This chain joins TRBV7-2 and TRBJ2-4; maybe TRBD2 (5 bases). CDR1 and CDR2 (germline): SGHTA, FQGNSA. The CDR3 totals 17 residues. The V gene lost 10 bases and the J gene lost 0 bases, with 22 bases spanning the gap. The DNA of the CDR3 is TGTGCCACCCAGCTTAGAGATCGGGAAGCAGCCAAAAACATTCAGTACTTC. Residues: CATQLRDREAAKNIQYF.

The table lists this clonotype with a few counts. The rearrangement joins TRBV6-2 or TRBV6-3 to TRBJ1-5; tentatively, D is TRBD1 (6 bases). This CDR3 is 19 amino acids long. The germline CDR1 and CDR2 sequences are MNHEY and SVGEGT. Trimming shortened V by 7 bases and J by 1 base, and 26 bases separated the two germline ends. CDR3 DNA sequence: TGTGCCAGCAAACACTCAAAGGGACAACCTACGGAAAGCAATCAGCCCCAGCATTTT. Translated, it gives CASKHSKGQPTESNQPQHF.

This clonotype was seen a handful of times. This rearrangement joins TRBV6-6 to TRBJ2-3, with 7 bases fitting TRBD1. CDR1 and CDR2 from the germline V gene are MNHNY and SVGAGI (reference sequence). Unmatched junction bases numbered 9, after V lost 0 bases and J lost 0 bases. CDR3 size: 18 residues. The DNA for the CDR3 is TGTGCCAGCAGTTACTCCAGGGACAGACGACCTAGCACAGATACGCAGTATTTT. Its translation is CASSYSRDRRPSTDTQYF.

This clonotype was observed a few times. The V gene is TRBV20-1, the J gene TRBJ1-2; no clear D. The CDR3 length is 14 residues. Germline V gives CDR1 DFQATT, CDR2 SNEGSKA (reference sequence). Between the trimmed V and J ends, which lost 0 bases and 0 bases, there was a span of 8 bases. The CDR3 region has the DNA TGCAGTGCTAGAGATCGGATGGCTAACTATGGCTACACCTTC. It codes for CSARDRMANYGYTF.

The chain employs TRBV2 and TRBJ2-1; tentatively, D is TRBD2 (5 bases). The CDR3 contains 15 residues. The germline V gene has CDR1 SNHLY and CDR2 FYNNEI. Trimming took 3 bases from V and 3 from J, leaving 12 bases between them. CDR3 sequence reads: CASSDGGSRYNEQFF. Here the CDR3 DNA reads TGTGCCAGCAGTGACGGCGGGTCTCGCTACAATGAGCAGTTCTTC.

This clonotype turned up a few times. This chain uses TRBV7-3 with TRBJ2-1; TRBD2 agrees at 10 bases. J gave up 10 bases and V 3 bases, and 9 bases lay outside the gene matches. CDR3 length: 15 residues. The germline V gene encodes CDR1 SGHTA and CDR2 FQGTGA. CDR3 region: CASSLRLAGELEQFF. For the CDR3, the DNA is TGTGCCAGCAGCTTGAGGCTAGCGGGAGAGTTAGAGCAGTTCTTC.

The rearrangement joins TRBV28 to TRBJ1-2; possible D gene TRBD1, 6 bases. Trimming took off 4 bases at V and 6 bases at J, with 15 bases between the two ends. Germline V gives CDR1 MDHEN, CDR2 SYDVKM. The CDR3 runs to 14 residues. The CDR3 DNA sequence: TGTGCCAGCAGTTCCGGAACAGGGTTAGATGGCTACACCTTC. Translated: CASSSGTGLDGYTF.

The V call is TRBV28, the J call TRBJ2-7; D is perhaps TRBD2 (5 bases). From germline, CDR1 is MDHEN and CDR2 SYDVKM. The CDR3 length is 15 residues. Deletions cut 5 bases from V and 0 bases from J, with 14 bases between. The CDR3 DNA reads TGTGCCAGCAGTCAGCGGAAAGGTCCCTCCTACGAGCAGTACTTC. It encodes CASSQRKGPSYEQYF.